One sample yielded the 30 T cell receptor beta chains listed below, sequenced in a study of graft-versus-host responses after intestinal transplantation. Profiling relied on immunoSEQ multiplex PCR, and the TCRdb table lists in-frame clones only, not all of them. The repertoire consists of just over 20,000 clones, with approximately 92% occurring once and the leading ten covering roughly 43%. Here the sequenced sample was PBMCs, taken roughly 260 days after intestinal transplant. The source of these receptors is a human patient who received an intestinal transplant, so some T cells may come from the graft donor.

The chain recombines TRBV6-6 with TRBJ2-1; D is possibly TRBD2 (6 bases). The ends were cut back, 0 bases at V and 7 bases at J, with 10 bases in the middle. CDR3 length: 14 amino acids. The germline CDR1 and CDR2 sequences are MNHNY and SVGAGI (reference sequence). The CDR3 here is CASSYSGLNNEQFF. CDR3 nucleotides: TGTGCCAGCAGTTACTCTGGACTAAATAATGAGCAGTTCTTC.

V and J are TRBV10-3 and TRBJ2-7; D unresolved. The germline CDR1 and CDR2 sequences are ENHRY and SYGVKD. V lost 2 bases and J lost 2, with 4 bases in between. The CDR3 covers 12 residues. CDR3 protein: CAISETAYEQYF. The CDR3 DNA sequence: TGTGCCATCAGTGAGACCGCCTACGAGCAGTACTTC.

The chain recombines TRBV29-1 with TRBJ2-1; D may be TRBD1 (5 bases). Germline CDR1 is SQVTM and CDR2 is ANQGSEA. The CDR3 totals 15 residues. V dropped 3 bases and J dropped 2 bases, with 14 bases sitting between them. The CDR3 is CSVDRARLAYNEQFF. CDR3 coding DNA: TGCAGCGTTGACAGGGCCCGCTTGGCCTACAATGAGCAGTTCTTC.

J is TRBJ2-7 and V is TRBV7-3; 13 bases map to TRBD2. The CDR3 totals 16 residues. Losses at the gene ends were 5 bases for V and 0 bases for J; bases not matched to a gene: 4. CDR1 and CDR2 (germline): SGHTA, FQGTGA. CDR3 amino acids: CASSIGTSGVSYEQYF. The CDR3 nucleotides are TGTGCCAGCAGCATTGGGACTAGCGGGGTCTCCTACGAGCAGTACTTC.

The rearrangement uses TRBV27 and TRBJ2-7, with D possibly being TRBD1 or TRBD2 (5 bases each). Germline V gives CDR1 MNHEY, CDR2 SMNVEV (reference sequence). Trimming took off 8 bases at V and 3 bases at J, with 20 bases between the two ends. This CDR3 has 15 residues. The CDR3 DNA is TGTGCCAGCGTAAGACAGATAGCGACAGTCTACGAGCAGTACTTC. Translating gives CASVRQIATVYEQYF.

V gene TRBV5-4 combines with J gene TRBJ1-1; D is undetermined. The CDR3 is 13 residues long. Looked up from germline, CDR1 is SGHNT and CDR2 is YYREEE (reference sequence). The ends were cut back, 3 bases at V and 0 bases at J, with 6 bases in the middle. The CDR3: CASSWELNTEAFF. CDR3 sequence (DNA): TGTGCCAGCAGCTGGGAGCTGAACACTGAAGCTTTCTTT.

The chain links TRBV9 to TRBJ2-3; 10 bases map to TRBD1. Germline CDR1 and CDR2: SGDLS and YYNGEE. With V trimmed by 0 bases and J by 5 bases, 9 bases remained unmatched. There are 17 residues in the CDR3. DNA for the CDR3: TGTGCCAGCAGCGTAGCAGGGGGGACAGGGGCAGAAGATACGCAGTATTTT. This encodes CASSVAGGTGAEDTQYF.

This clone was observed a single time. This chain links TRBV19 with TRBJ2-1; D might be TRBD1 (7 bases). Trimming left V 4 bases short and J 7 bases short, with 14 bases between. Looked up from germline, CDR1 is LNHDA and CDR2 is SQIVND (reference sequence). This CDR3 comprises 14 residues. The CDR3 bases are TGTGCCAGTAGTAAACAGGGGAGGTCGAATGAGCAGTTCTTC. As protein: CASSKQGRSNEQFF.

The V call is TRBV10-2, the J call TRBJ1-4; D ambiguous. There are 19 residues in the CDR3. Trimming left V 0 bases short and J 4 bases short, with 21 bases between. Germline CDR1 is WSHSY and CDR2 is SAAADI. In nucleotides, the CDR3 is TGCGCCAGCAGTGAGTCGAATTTGGCAGACCTACGACTTAATGAAAAACTGTTTTTT. This encodes CASSESNLADLRLNEKLFF.

The chain employs TRBV27 and TRBJ1-5; D remains unclear. In germline, CDR1 is MNHEY, CDR2 SMNVEV (reference sequence). Deletions cut 0 bases from V and 7 bases from J, with 10 bases between. The CDR3 covers 14 residues. DNA for the CDR3: TGTGCCAGCAGTTTATCATCCCTGGGGCAGCCCCAGCATTTT. Its translation is CASSLSSLGQPQHF.

The genes are TRBV10-2 and TRBJ1-5; 9 bases align to TRBD1. The ends lost 6 bases at V and 2 bases at J; junction bases unmatched: 5. This CDR3 has 15 residues. Germline CDR1 is WSHSY and CDR2 is SAAADI. CDR3 residues: CASSRTGEGNQPQHF. CDR3 nucleotides: TGCGCCAGCAGCCGGACAGGGGAGGGCAATCAGCCCCAGCATTTT.

V usage is TRBV5-1 and J usage is TRBJ2-7; D unresolved. The germline V gene encodes CDR1 SGHRS and CDR2 YFSETQ. The V end was cut by 2 bases, the J end by 3 bases, with 6 bases between. The CDR3 is 12 residues long. The CDR3 protein is CASSFDNYEQYF. The CDR3 DNA sequence: TGCGCCAGCAGCTTTGACAACTACGAGCAGTACTTC. Based on the CDR3 plus reference TRBV5-1 and TRBJ2-7, the full variable domain is KAGVTQTPRYLIKTRGQQVTLSCSPISGHRSVSWYQQTPGQGLQFLFEYFSETQRNKGNFPGRFSGRQFSNSRSEMNVSTLELGDSALYLCASSFDNYEQYFGPGTRLTVT.

The V gene is TRBV27, the J gene TRBJ2-2; no reliable D call. CDR1 and CDR2 from the germline V gene are MNHEY and SMNVEV (reference sequence). Trimming cost V 3 bases and J 5 bases, with 4 bases left between them. CDR3 length equals 12 residues. The CDR3 coding sequence is TGTGCCAGCAGTTTGGGAACCGGGGAGCTGTTTTTT. It specifies CASSLGTGELFF.

The J gene is TRBJ2-5, the V gene TRBV29-1; perhaps TRBD2 as D (6 bases). V was cut by 8 bases and J by 2 bases, with 18 bases left in between. This CDR3 contains 14 residues. Germline lookup yields CDR1 SQVTM and CDR2 ANQGSEA. The CDR3 nucleotides are TGCAGCTTCCGGGACTCCCAGGATCAAGAGACCCAGTACTTC. It yields the protein CSFRDSQDQETQYF. The whole variable domain, filled in from reference TRBV29-1 and TRBJ2-5, reads SAVISQKPSRDICQRGTSLTIQCQVDSQVTMMFWYRQQPGQSLTLIATANQGSEATYESGFVIDKFPISRPNLTFSTLTVSNMSPEDSSIYLCSFRDSQDQETQYFGPGTRLLVL.

V gene TRBV7-9 combines with J gene TRBJ2-5; TRBD2 matches 9 bases. Germline loops: CDR1 SEHNR, CDR2 FQNEAQ (reference sequence). The V and J ends lost 4 bases and 1 base, in that order; junction bases with no gene match: 7. This CDR3 spans 16 amino acids. CDR3 amino acids: CASSSARLAVQETQYF. The CDR3 DNA follows: TGTGCCAGCAGCTCCGCCCGACTAGCGGTCCAAGAGACCCAGTACTTC.

This clone was seen just once. The V gene is TRBV19, the J gene TRBJ1-5; D is uncertain. Germline CDR1 reads LNHDA; CDR2 reads SQIVND (reference sequence). The CDR3 has 14 amino acids. The germline V and J ends were trimmed by 3 bases and 0 bases, with 6 bases remaining between them. The CDR3 bases are TGTGCCAGTAGTATTCGGGATAGCAATCAGCCCCAGCATTTT. It codes for CASSIRDSNQPQHF. The full variable domain, with the rest looked up from reference TRBV19 and TRBJ1-5, is DGGITQSPKYLFRKEGQNVTLSCEQNLNHDAMYWYRQDPGQGLRLIYYSQIVNDFQKGDIAEGYSVSREKKESFPLTVTSAQKNPTAFYLCASSIRDSNQPQHFGDGTRLSIL.

The chain couples TRBV7-8 to TRBJ1-1; D uncertain. This CDR3 spans 15 amino acids. Germline-derived CDR1 and CDR2 are SGHVS and FQNEAQ. Trimming cost V 3 bases and J 0 bases, with 11 bases left between them. The chain's CDR3 is CASSLDRIMNTEAFF. CDR3 coding DNA: TGTGCCAGCAGCTTGGACCGAATAATGAACACTGAAGCTTTCTTT.

The V and J genes are TRBV9 and TRBJ2-3; D perhaps matches TRBD1 (8 bases). The CDR3 spans 15 residues. Trimming cost V 4 bases and J 2 bases, with 14 bases left between them. Germline CDR1 reads SGDLS; CDR2 reads YYNGEE. The CDR3 is CASSPTGGATDTQYF. DNA for the CDR3: TGTGCCAGCAGCCCTACAGGGGGGGCCACAGATACGCAGTATTTT.

V gene TRBV6-5 combines with J gene TRBJ2-7, with no clear D. The germline CDR1 and CDR2 sequences are MNHEY and SVGAGI. This CDR3 region has 14 residues. Trimming pared 3 bases from V and 0 bases from J, leaving 9 bases between. CDR3: CASSYTPSSYEQYF. The CDR3, as DNA: TGTGCCAGCAGTTATACCCCCTCCTCCTACGAGCAGTACTTC.

The V gene is TRBV29-1, the J gene TRBJ1-2, with D possibly matching TRBD1 (5 bases). Germline V gives CDR1 SQVTM, CDR2 ANQGSEA. V lost 6 bases to trimming and J lost 7 bases, with 15 bases between them. The CDR3 is made up of 12 amino acids. As DNA, the CDR3 is TGCAGCGTCGTGTACAGGAATAGTGGCTACACCTTC. Amino acids: CSVVYRNSGYTF.

The chain is built from TRBV7-9 and TRBJ2-7, with 10 positions matching TRBD2. The CDR3 is made up of 18 amino acids. Germline CDR1 and CDR2: SEHNR and FQNEAQ (reference sequence). Losses at the gene ends were 5 bases for V and 2 bases for J; bases not matched to a gene: 15. This CDR3 is CASSADISGRAITYEQYF. CDR3 coding DNA: TGTGCCAGCAGCGCCGATATAAGCGGGAGGGCCATCACCTACGAGCAGTACTTC.

This clone was seen once. The chain is built from TRBV16 and TRBJ2-7, with D possibly matching TRBD2 (5 bases). Trimming pared 3 bases from V and 7 bases from J, leaving 10 bases between. CDR3 size: 12 residues. Germline V gene data show CDR1 as KGHSY and CDR2 as FQNENV. Written as DNA, the CDR3 is TGTGCCAGCAGCCACGACCGGGATGAGCAGTACTTC. Translation: CASSHDRDEQYF.

This clone was recorded once. The CDR3 reads CASSLTRAGYEQYF. The CDR3 DNA reads as TGTGCCAGCAGTTTAACCAGGGCCGGGTACGAGCAGTACTTC. This rearrangement joins TRBV27 to TRBJ2-7, with a weak D call TRBD1 (5 bases). The CDR3 covers 14 residues. V shed 2 bases and J shed 4 bases, with 12 bases lying between them. Germline V gives CDR1 MNHEY, CDR2 SMNVEV (reference sequence).

The chain uses TRBV28 and TRBJ1-6, with D perhaps TRBD1 (6 bases). The CDR3 is 14 amino acids. Between the trimmed V and J ends, which lost 7 bases and 10 bases, there was a span of 17 bases. Germline V gives CDR1 MDHEN, CDR2 SYDVKM. CDR3 sequence: CASTPSGVGSPLHF. CDR3 coding DNA: TGTGCCAGCACCCCTTCAGGGGTTGGCTCACCCCTCCACTTT.

This sequence joins TRBV18 and TRBJ2-4, with TRBD1 matching 8 bases. The V and J ends lost 0 bases and 3 bases, in that order; junction bases with no gene match: 7. This CDR3 comprises 17 residues. CDR1 and CDR2 from the germline V gene are KGHSH and LQKENI. In DNA, the CDR3 is TGTGCCAGCTCACCACCGGACAGGGTGGGGGTCAAAAACATTCAGTACTTC. This gives the protein CASSPPDRVGVKNIQYF.

J is TRBJ1-2 and V is TRBV6-5; D is uncertain. Trimming pared 5 bases from V and 2 bases from J, leaving 9 bases between. This CDR3 has 13 residues. Germline V gives CDR1 MNHEY, CDR2 SVGAGI. The CDR3 DNA sequence: TGTGCCAGCAGTCCAAGGGCAAACTATGGCTACACCTTC. Its protein is CASSPRANYGYTF.

The count of this clone is one. The chain employs TRBV5-6 and TRBJ2-1, with D maybe TRBD2 (6 bases). The germline V gene has CDR1 SGHDT and CDR2 YYEEEE. V shed 0 bases and J shed 9 bases, with 19 bases lying between them. CDR3 length: 16 residues. In DNA, the CDR3 is TGTGCCAGCAGCTTGGGGATGAGGGGATTGGGGGGTGAGCAGTTCTTC. It yields the protein CASSLGMRGLGGEQFF. The whole variable domain, filled in from reference TRBV5-6 and TRBJ2-1, reads DAGVTQSPTHLIKTRGQQVTLRCSPKSGHDTVSWYQQALGQGPQFIFQYYEEEERQRGNFPDRFSGHQFPNYSSELNVNALLLGDSALYLCASSLGMRGLGGEQFFGPGTRLTVL.

This chain joins TRBV5-1 and TRBJ2-3; 11 bases align to TRBD2. CDR3 length: 15 residues. CDR1 and CDR2 from the germline V gene are SGHRS and YFSETQ. The V segment lost 4 bases and the J segment 2 bases; nucleotides outside the gene matches: 3. The chain's CDR3 is CASSRGLADTDTQYF. DNA for the CDR3: TGCGCCAGCAGCCGGGGACTAGCGGACACAGATACGCAGTATTTT.

This clone appeared once. The chain employs TRBV4-1 and TRBJ2-1, with 7 bases matching TRBD2. This CDR3 is 16 amino acids long. Trimming took 2 bases from V and 2 from J; bases not matched to a gene: 6. From germline, CDR1 is MGHRA and CDR2 YSYEKL. CDR3 sequence (DNA): TGCGCCAGCAGCCAAAGTGCGGCGGGAGCCTACAATGAGCAGTTCTTC. It specifies CASSQSAAGAYNEQFF.

This chain links TRBV27 with TRBJ2-1, with unresolved D. Trimming took off 1 base at V and 8 bases at J, with 24 bases between the two ends. Germline-derived CDR1 and CDR2 are MNHEY and SMNVEV (reference sequence). The CDR3 has 18 residues. CDR3 sequence reads: CASSLFPPQDPRWDEQFF. In nucleotides, the CDR3 is TGTGCCAGCAGTTTATTCCCCCCCCAAGACCCGCGGTGGGATGAGCAGTTCTTC.